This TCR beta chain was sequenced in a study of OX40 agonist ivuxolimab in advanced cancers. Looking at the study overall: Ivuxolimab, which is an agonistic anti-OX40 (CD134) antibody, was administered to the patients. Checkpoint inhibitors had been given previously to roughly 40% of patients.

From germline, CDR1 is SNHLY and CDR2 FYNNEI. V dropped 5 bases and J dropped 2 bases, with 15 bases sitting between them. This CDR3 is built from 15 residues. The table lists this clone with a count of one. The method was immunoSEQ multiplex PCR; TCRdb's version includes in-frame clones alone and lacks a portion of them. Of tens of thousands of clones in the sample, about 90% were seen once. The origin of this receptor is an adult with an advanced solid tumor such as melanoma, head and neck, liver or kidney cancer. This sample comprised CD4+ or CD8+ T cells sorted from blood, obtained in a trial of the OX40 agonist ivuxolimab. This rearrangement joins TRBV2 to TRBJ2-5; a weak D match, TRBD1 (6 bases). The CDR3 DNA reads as TGTGCCAGCAGTTACTCACAGGGATTACAAGAGACCCAGTACTTC. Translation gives CASSYSQGLQETQYF.